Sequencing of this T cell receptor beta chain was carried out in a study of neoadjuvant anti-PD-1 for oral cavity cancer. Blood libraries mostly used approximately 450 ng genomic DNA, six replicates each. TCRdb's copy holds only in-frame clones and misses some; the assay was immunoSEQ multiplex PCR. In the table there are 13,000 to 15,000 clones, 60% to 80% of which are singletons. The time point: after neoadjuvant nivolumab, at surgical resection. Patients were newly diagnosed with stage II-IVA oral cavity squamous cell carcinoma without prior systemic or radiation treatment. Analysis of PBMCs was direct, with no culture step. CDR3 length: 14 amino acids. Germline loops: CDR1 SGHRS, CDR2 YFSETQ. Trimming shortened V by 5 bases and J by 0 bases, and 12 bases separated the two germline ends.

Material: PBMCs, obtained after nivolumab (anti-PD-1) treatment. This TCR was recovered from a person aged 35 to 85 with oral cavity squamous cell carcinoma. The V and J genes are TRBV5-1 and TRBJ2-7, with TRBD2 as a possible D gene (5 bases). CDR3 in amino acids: CASRFAGFSYEQYF. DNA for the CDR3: TGCGCCAGCAGATTTGCGGGCTTCTCCTACGAGCAGTACTTC.